This T cell receptor (beta chain) was captured by sequencing in a study of beta chain features in type 1 diabetes. Turning to the study itself: There was similarity between patients and healthy donors in age, gender and cell yields. Whole-study findings and limits: The study found moderately but significantly shorter TCRB CDR3s in all four CD4+ subsets of Type 1 diabetes patients.

Reverse transcription of all isolated RNA meant that expressed TCRB transcripts were sequenced. The repertoire was sequenced with immunoSEQ multiplex PCR; TCRdb's copy has only in-frame clones and lacks some. The repertoire consists of under 450,000 clones, with roughly 16% occurring once and the leading ten covering under 0.02%. There are a few counts of this clone. Its antigen is not known. The germline CDR1 and CDR2 sequences are SGDLS and YYNGEE. Trimming removed 0 bases at V and 2 bases at J, with 9 bases between. This CDR3 comprises 14 residues. It was via CD45RO/CCR7/CD25/CD127/CD95/CD27 that CD4+ naive, central memory, regulatory and stem cell-like memory cells were sorted. Sorted populations were all over 95% pure.

This clonotype was obtained from a young woman in good health. This rearrangement joins TRBV9 to TRBJ2-7, with no clear D. Sequencing was performed on naive CD4+ T cells from blood. CDR3 DNA: TGTGCCAGCAGCGTAGAGCCCGCAACCTACGAGCAGTACTTC. This encodes CASSVEPATYEQYF.